These 23 T cell receptor beta chains were sequenced from one sample in a study of blood T cell repertoires in COVID-19. Sequencing was performed with immunoSEQ multiplex PCR; in TCRdb, only in-frame clones are kept and a portion is missing. The table shows about 270,000 clones, with around nine tenths occurring only once. The sample taken for sequencing was peripheral blood. The receptors shown here come from a woman in her 70s with COVID-19, enrolled during active disease.

The genes are TRBV9 and TRBJ2-7; 12 bases are a match to TRBD2. CDR1 and CDR2 from the germline V gene are SGDLS and YYNGEE. The CDR3 runs to 16 residues. The V gene end was trimmed by 4 bases and the J gene end by 7 bases; junction bases not matched to a gene: 12. The CDR3 bases are TGTGCCAGCAGCCCCTACTGGACTAGCGGGGACCAGGAGCAGTACTTC. Amino acid sequence: CASSPYWTSGDQEQYF.

The chain combines TRBV24-1 with TRBJ1-1, with a possible D match to TRBD1 (5 bases). V lost 9 bases, J lost 5 bases, and 21 bases lay in between. The germline V gene has CDR1 KGHDR and CDR2 SFDVKD. This CDR3 spans 15 amino acids. CDR3 nucleotides: TGTGCCACCGCGTCCGGTGGGGTTGGGGGGACTGAAGCTTTCTTT. Its protein is CATASGGVGGTEAFF.

The V and J genes are TRBV6-2 or TRBV6-3 and TRBJ2-3, with D possibly matching TRBD1 (6 bases). V shed 4 bases and J shed 4 bases, with 9 bases lying between them. Germline assignment: CDR1 MNHEY and CDR2 SVGEGT. The CDR3 length is 13 residues. The CDR3 protein is CASSSQGSDTQYF. Written as DNA, the CDR3 is TGTGCCAGCAGTTCCCAGGGGTCAGATACGCAGTATTTT.

This clone has a handful of counts. For the CDR3, the DNA is TGTGCCAGCAGCTTCCTTCCGGCGGGGCCTTCCTACGAGCAGTACTTC. Translated: CASSFLPAGPSYEQYF. V and J are TRBV7-2 and TRBJ2-7, with D maybe TRBD2 (6 bases). CDR1 SGHTA and CDR2 FQGNSA come from the germline V gene. V lost 3 bases and J 1 base, leaving 16 bases between the germline ends. The CDR3 loop spans 16 amino acids.

This chain links TRBV2 with TRBJ1-5, with a possible D match to TRBD1 (6 bases). Germline V lookup: CDR1 SNHLY, CDR2 FYNNEI. This CDR3 is 13 amino acids long. Deletions cut 5 bases from V and 7 bases from J, with 12 bases between. The CDR3 protein is CASSWDMGQPQHF. The CDR3 DNA follows: TGTGCCAGCAGTTGGGACATGGGGCAGCCCCAGCATTTT.

V and J are TRBV5-1 and TRBJ1-1; D not certain. Between the trimmed V and J ends, which lost 0 bases and 8 bases, there was a span of 11 bases. Germline V gene lookup returns CDR1 SGHRS and CDR2 YFSETQ. This CDR3 contains 13 residues. The CDR3 nucleotides read TGCGCCAGCAGCTTGGCCGAGGGAGGGGAAGCTTTCTTT. Translating it yields CASSLAEGGEAFF.

The CDR3 nucleotides read TGCAGCTTCGGACAGGGAGAAGGCTACACCTTC. Protein product: CSFGQGEGYTF. The chain is built from TRBV29-1 and TRBJ1-2, with TRBD1 matching over 8 bases. CDR3 length: 11 residues. V dropped 8 bases and J dropped 8; count of bases not matched to a gene: 7. Looked up from germline, CDR1 is SQVTM and CDR2 is ANQGSEA.

The chain links TRBV5-1 to TRBJ1-2, with TRBD1 identical over 10 bases. The CDR3 covers 15 residues. The V and J ends lost 2 bases and 8 bases, in that order; junction bases with no gene match: 9. Looked up from germline, CDR1 is SGHRS and CDR2 is YFSETQ. The CDR3 DNA reads as TGCGCCAGCAGCTTACTGACAGGGGGCGCTTCCGGCTACACCTTC. Its translation is CASSLLTGGASGYTF.

The CDR3: CATSDSSGGAFNEQFF. Here the CDR3 DNA reads TGTGCCACCAGTGACTCTAGCGGGGGGGCCTTCAATGAGCAGTTCTTC. The chain has TRBV24-1 and TRBJ2-1; 12 nucleotides align to TRBD2. CDR3 size: 16 residues. Trimming removed 4 bases from V and 6 bases from J; junction bases left unmatched: 6. From germline, CDR1 is KGHDR and CDR2 SFDVKD.

The J gene is TRBJ2-2, the V gene TRBV5-1; 8 bases are a match to TRBD1. The CDR3 sequence is 16 residues long. Per the germline V gene, CDR1 is SGHRS and CDR2 is YFSETQ. V lost 4 bases and J lost 2; bases outside the gene matches: 7. The CDR3: CASSRQGMLNTGELFF. DNA for the CDR3: TGCGCCAGCAGCAGACAGGGGATGCTTAACACCGGGGAGCTGTTTTTT. The full variable domain, completed using reference TRBV5-1 and TRBJ2-2, is KAGVTQTPRYLIKTRGQQVTLSCSPISGHRSVSWYQQTPGQGLQFLFEYFSETQRNKGNFPGRFSGRQFSNSRSEMNVSTLELGDSALYLCASSRQGMLNTGELFFGEGSRLTVL.

This rearrangement joins TRBV5-3 to TRBJ1-6; D call uncertain. TRBV5-3 belongs to the ORF category, with a function that is uncertain. CDR3 length: 13 residues. V shed 4 bases and J shed 14 bases, with 16 bases lying between them. CDR3: CARSPIASPTLHF. For the CDR3, the DNA is TGTGCCAGAAGCCCAATAGCTAGTCCCACCCTCCACTTT.

The count of this clone is one. V and J are TRBV27 and TRBJ2-2; 7 nucleotides line up with TRBD1. Germline V CDR1 and CDR2: MNHEY, SMNVEV (reference sequence). V trimming: 2 bases; J trimming: 0 bases; junction bases outside the gene matches: 0. The CDR3 covers 15 residues. CDR3: CASSLTGANTGELFF. The CDR3 DNA is TGTGCCAGCAGTTTAACAGGGGCGAACACCGGGGAGCTGTTTTTT.

This chain connects TRBV7-2 to TRBJ2-5, with a possible D match to TRBD1 (6 bases). This CDR3 is 15 amino acids long. Between the trimmed V and J ends, which lost 2 bases and 4 bases, there was a span of 14 bases. Looked up from germline, CDR1 is SGHTA and CDR2 is FQGNSA. CDR3 sequence (DNA): TGTGCCAGCAGCTTATCAGGGGCTAGGGGAGAGACCCAGTACTTC. Its translation is CASSLSGARGETQYF.

The rearrangement links TRBV5-1 to TRBJ1-4; TRBD1 is a possible D gene (6 bases). The V end was cut by 0 bases, the J end by 5 bases, with 11 bases between. The CDR3 loop spans 15 amino acids. Germline V gene sequence: CDR1 SGHRS, CDR2 YFSETQ. CDR3 in DNA: TGCGCCAGCAGCTTGGCTGGGACACTCAATGAAAAACTGTTTTTT. Translating gives CASSLAGTLNEKLFF.

As regards this clone: Mismatch with germline at one junction end may stem from a read error. Distinct nucleotide sequences in the sample also encode this CDR3. CDR3 bases: TGTGCTTGGACCAAGGGGCCGAACACTGAAGCTTTCTTT. Protein: CAWTKGPNTEAFF. V and J are TRBV30 and TRBJ1-1, with TRBD1 as a possible D gene (5 bases). The V gene's germline CDR1 is GTSNPN and CDR2 SVGIG (reference sequence). This CDR3 has 13 amino acids.

The chain carries TRBV24-1 and TRBJ2-1; D remains ambiguous. This CDR3 is built from 18 residues. V lost 7 bases to trimming and J lost 0 bases, with 21 bases between them. CDR1 KGHDR and CDR2 SFDVKD come from the germline V gene. This chain's CDR3 is CATSLTHSDRHSYNEQFF. The CDR3 DNA sequence: TGTGCCACCAGCCTTACCCACAGTGATCGCCACTCCTACAATGAGCAGTTCTTC.

CDR3 bases: TGTGCCAGCAGCTTAGGGCTAGGGCCCCAGCATTTT. Translating gives CASSLGLGPQHF. V gene TRBV7-9 combines with J gene TRBJ1-5; D is unclear. In germline, CDR1 is SEHNR, CDR2 FQNEAQ (reference sequence). V was cut by 1 base and J by 9 bases, with 7 bases left in between. The CDR3 is made up of 12 amino acids. Full variable domain (outside the CDR3, taken from reference TRBV7-9 and TRBJ1-5): DTGVSQNPRHKITKRGQNVTFRCDPISEHNRLYWYRQTLGQGPEFLTYFQNEAQLEKSRLLSDRFSAERPKGSFSTLEIQRTEQGDSAMYLCASSLGLGPQHFGDGTRLSIL.

V gene TRBV4-1 combines with J gene TRBJ2-7, with D possibly matching TRBD2 (5 bases). Germline CDR1 MGHRA, CDR2 YSYEKL. V was trimmed by 8 bases and J by 9 bases, leaving 29 bases between them. The length of the CDR3 is 16 residues. CDR3 in DNA: TGCGCCAGCCGCTCCCAACCGGGCCTTTCTTTGGAGGTGCAGTACTTC. This codes for CASRSQPGLSLEVQYF.

The gene calls are TRBV5-1 and TRBJ1-2; 8 nucleotides match TRBD1. Trimming removed 2 bases from V and 7 bases from J; junction bases left unmatched: 16. The CDR3 is 17 residues long. Germline loops: CDR1 SGHRS, CDR2 YFSETQ. In DNA form, the CDR3 reads TGCGCCAGCAGCTTACTTACACCCACCGGGACAGGCGGTGGCTACACCTTC. Protein: CASSLLTPTGTGGGYTF.

The chain links TRBV27 to TRBJ1-4; 11 bases align to TRBD1. CDR1 and CDR2 (germline): MNHEY, SMNVEV (reference sequence). V gave up 4 bases and J gave up 7 bases; unmatched junction bases: 14. This CDR3 comprises 18 residues. The CDR3 protein is CASSSGQGAVGLGEKLFF. The DNA of the CDR3 is TGTGCCAGCAGTTCCGGACAGGGGGCAGTTGGTCTAGGTGAAAAACTGTTTTTT.

The chain links TRBV24-1 to TRBJ1-4; TRBD1 might be the D (5 bases). Germline V gene sequence: CDR1 KGHDR, CDR2 SFDVKD. The V end was cut by 9 bases, the J end by 7 bases, with 14 bases between. The CDR3 loop spans 13 amino acids. CDR3 nucleotides: TGTGCCACCGGGGGGGAGAGCTCTGAAAAACTGTTTTTT. Its protein product is CATGGESSEKLFF.

Only one count was recorded for this clone. This chain connects TRBV28 to TRBJ1-2; tentative D call: TRBD1 (5 bases). CDR3 length equals 13 residues. The V gene's germline CDR1 is MDHEN and CDR2 SYDVKM. Trimming shortened V by 6 bases and J by 3 bases, and 11 bases separated the two germline ends. The CDR3 region is CASRVQDHYGYTF. In DNA, the CDR3 is TGTGCCAGCAGGGTACAGGATCACTATGGCTACACCTTC.

V is TRBV18 and J is TRBJ2-7; 9 positions agree with TRBD2. The V gene's germline CDR1 is KGHSH and CDR2 LQKENI. The length of the CDR3 is 16 residues. Losses at the gene ends were 2 bases for V and 3 bases for J; bases not matched to a gene: 8. As DNA, the CDR3 is TGTGCCAGCTCACCAAATCAGGGACTAGCCCACTACGAGCAGTACTTC. It translates to CASSPNQGLAHYEQYF.